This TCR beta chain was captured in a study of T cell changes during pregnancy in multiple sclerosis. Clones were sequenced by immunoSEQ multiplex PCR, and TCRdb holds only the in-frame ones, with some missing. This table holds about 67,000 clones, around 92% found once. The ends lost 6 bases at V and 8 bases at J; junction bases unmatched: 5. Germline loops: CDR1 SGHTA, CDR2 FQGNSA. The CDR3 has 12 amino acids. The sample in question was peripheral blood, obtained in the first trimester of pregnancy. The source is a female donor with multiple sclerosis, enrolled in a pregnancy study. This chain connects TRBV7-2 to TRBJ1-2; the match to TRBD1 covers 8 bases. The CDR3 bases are TGTGCCAGCAGTAGGGACAGGAGGGGCTACACCTTC. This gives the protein CASSRDRRGYTF. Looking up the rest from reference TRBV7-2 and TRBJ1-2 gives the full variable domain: GAGVSQSPSNKVTEKGKDVELRCDPISGHTALYWYRQSLGQGLEFLIYFQGNSAPDKSGLPSDRFSAERTGGSVSTLTIQRTQQEDSAVYLCASSRDRRGYTFGSGTRLTVV.